The rows below give T cell receptor beta chains drawn from one sample of a study of T cells expressing NK-cell markers. TCRdb reprocessed the 5' RACE reads, with one entry per CDR3 protein and no DNA. This table holds approximately 460,000 distinct CDR3 sequences. Sequenced material: blood T cells: a sorted CD56 or NKG2C T cell subset, CD4+ or CD8+ T cells, or bulk PBMC T cells (not recorded which). Receptors originate from a woman aged 18 to 75 in good health. The CDR3 runs from the conserved cysteine through the conserved F or W.

j_call v_call cdr3_aa
TRBJ2-1 TRBV7-2 CASSSPDSYNEQFF
TRBJ2-4 TRBV29-1 CSVETDRANIQYF
TRBJ2-7 TRBV28 CASSLSGTALYEQYF
TRBJ1-1 TRBV4-3 CASSQSAGNTEAFF
TRBJ2-1 TRBV10-2 CASSVGGRIYNEQFF
TRBJ2-3 TRBV9 CASSATPRGPGGPLDTQYF
TRBJ2-1 TRBV5-1 CASSRPGLAGGNEQFF
TRBJ2-1 TRBV7-6 CASSLVYPSSYNEQFF
TRBJ2-2 TRBV30 CAWILAGELFF
TRBJ1-5 TRBV9 CASSAPTASNQPQHF
TRBJ2-1 TRBV29-1 CSAAPDRSYNEQFF
TRBJ2-2 TRBV4-1 CASSRLGLAGRNTGELFF
TRBJ2-3 TRBV14 CASSQVGSAVTQYF
TRBJ2-7 TRBV28 CASSPGTSEPYEQYF
TRBJ2-6 TRBV11-1 CASSLALSSGGASGANVLTF
TRBJ2-3 TRBV27 CASSRSPGPTITDTQYF
TRBJ2-1 TRBV14 CASSLPSAGGIDEQFF
TRBJ2-1 TRBV7-2 CASSLDRTGKQFF
TRBJ1-6 TRBV15 CATSRGGTANSPLHF
TRBJ1-5 TRBV19 CASSPGGDQPQHF
TRBJ2-7 TRBV12-3/TRBV12-4 CASSLRRRTSGSLSYEQYF
TRBJ2-5 TRBV13 CASSLTGTTETQYF
TRBJ2-1 TRBV7-3 CASSFRLAGGDEQFF